This TCR beta chain was observed in a study of spatial heterogeneity in lung cancer. In the study overall: Every unique TCR and UMI combination, on average, appeared more than ten times in raw reads. Notes on the study in general: In blood, ubiquitous expanded tumor TCRs appeared more at resection than follow-up.

Single TCR cDNA molecules each had their own unique molecular identifier. TCRdb analysed the 5' RACE reads with MiXCR anew, one entry per CDR3 protein. The repertoire includes 60,000 to 80,000 distinct CDR3 sequences, about 14% of them detected once, and 6.5% to 8.5% sits in the top ten. CDR3 size: 15 residues. Germline CDR1 and CDR2: LNHDA and SQIVND (reference sequence). The ends lost 3 bases at V and 7 bases at J; junction bases unmatched: 4. Time point reported: sample taken at primary tumor resection. Extraction of whole RNA from tumor, nontumor lung or frozen PBMC preceded unsorted sequencing. A total of fewer than 80 untreated early-stage non-small cell lung cancer patients served as donors. At least ten counts were recorded for this clonotype. Its specificity is unknown.

This sample comprised PBMCs, obtained at surgery. This chain connects TRBV19 to TRBJ2-1; 12 positions agree with TRBD2. The sequence was obtained from a male donor with early-stage non-small cell lung cancer. The CDR3, as DNA: TGTGCCAGTAGTATTGGACTAGCGGGGATGAATGAGCAGTTCTTC. This gives the protein CASSIGLAGMNEQFF.